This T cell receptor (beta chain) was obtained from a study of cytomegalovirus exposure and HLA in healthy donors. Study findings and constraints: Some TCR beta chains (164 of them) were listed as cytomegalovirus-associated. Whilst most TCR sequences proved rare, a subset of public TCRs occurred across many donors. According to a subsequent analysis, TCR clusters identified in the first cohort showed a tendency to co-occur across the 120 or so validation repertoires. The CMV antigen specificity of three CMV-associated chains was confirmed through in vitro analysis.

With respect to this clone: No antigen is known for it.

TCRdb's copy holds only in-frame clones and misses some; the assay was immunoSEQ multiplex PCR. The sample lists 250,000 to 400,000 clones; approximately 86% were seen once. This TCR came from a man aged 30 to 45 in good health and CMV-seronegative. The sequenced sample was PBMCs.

CDR3 protein: CASSFGWNQETQYF. The CDR3 DNA is TGTGCCAGCAGCTTCGGGTGGAATCAAGAGACCCAGTACTTC. The chain links TRBV14 to TRBJ2-5; D unresolved. CDR1 SGHDN and CDR2 FVKESK come from the germline V gene. The CDR3 has 14 amino acids. Trimming stripped 5 bases from V and 2 bases from J, with 12 bases between.